Listed here are 16 T cell receptor beta chains from one sample, sequenced in a study of CD8+CD57+ T cells in acquired aplastic anemia. CDR3 and TCR beta VDJ profiling relied on genomic DNA as the template. TCRdb passed the reads through MiXCR, listing each CDR3 protein once. The repertoire holds around 180,000 distinct CDR3 sequences, with approximately 48% as singletons. CD8+CD57+ cell expansion had been shown by flow cytometry in patients chosen for sequencing. Sample: sorted CD4+, CD8+, or CD8+CD57+ T cells (not recorded which) from PBMCs. These receptors were collected from a human donor with aplastic anemia.

J is TRBJ2-7 and V is TRBV2, with TRBD2 matching over 12 bases. Germline lookup yields CDR1 SNHLY and CDR2 FYNNEI. The trim removed 7 bases at V and 6 bases at J, leaving 4 bases unmatched. This CDR3 spans 13 amino acids. The CDR3 loop is CASTLAGGAEQYF. The CDR3 DNA reads as TGTGCCAGCACGCTAGCGGGGGGGGCCGAGCAGTACTTC.

The CDR3 is CASSQAPGGPYEQYF. The CDR3 DNA is TGCGCCAGCAGCCAAGCCCCAGGGGGCCCCTACGAGCAGTACTTC. This chain connects TRBV4-3 to TRBJ2-7; 8 bases agree with TRBD1. This CDR3 comprises 15 residues. The V segment lost 1 base and the J segment 2 bases; nucleotides outside the gene matches: 4. CDR1 and CDR2 (germline): LGHNA, YSLEER.

The chain employs TRBV20-1 and TRBJ1-2; TRBD1 agrees at 7 bases. The V and J ends lost 0 bases and 0 bases, in that order; junction bases with no gene match: 16. The V gene's germline CDR1 is DFQATT and CDR2 SNEGSKA (reference sequence). CDR3 length: 19 residues. The CDR3 loop reads CSARDLTPGQSWANYGYTF. In DNA form, the CDR3 reads TGCAGTGCTAGAGACCTTACTCCGGGACAGAGCTGGGCTAACTATGGCTACACCTTC.

This clonotype was observed a handful of times. This sequence joins TRBV20-1 and TRBJ2-7; 7 nucleotides agree with TRBD1. The CDR3 is 15 amino acids. V shed 2 bases, J shed 0 bases, and the junction held 7 bases outside the gene matches. The germline V gene encodes CDR1 DFQATT and CDR2 SNEGSKA (reference sequence). CDR3 amino acids: CSARPSDRSSYEQYF. CDR3 DNA sequence: TGCAGTGCTAGACCATCGGACAGGAGCTCCTACGAGCAGTACTTC.

The chain's CDR3 is CASSLSGMPYEQYF. The CDR3 region has the DNA TGCGCCAGCAGCTTGTCTGGGATGCCCTACGAGCAGTACTTC. V and J are TRBV5-1 and TRBJ2-7; D not resolved. Germline values: CDR1 SGHRS, CDR2 YFSETQ. With 1 base removed from V and 2 bases from J, the gap between germline ends came to 10 bases. The CDR3 covers 14 residues.

This clonotype was seen many times. The chain couples TRBV9 to TRBJ1-2; possibly TRBD1 for D (5 bases). CDR1 SGDLS and CDR2 YYNGEE come from the germline V gene. This CDR3 region has 14 residues. V lost 0 bases and J 8 bases, leaving 14 bases between the germline ends. The CDR3, as DNA: TGTGCCAGCAGCGTAGAACAGGTCCCCCAAGGCTACACCTTC. It is translated as CASSVEQVPQGYTF.

This clonotype was seen repeatedly, ten times or more. The V gene is TRBV12-3 or TRBV12-4, the J gene TRBJ2-1, with TRBD1 matching 8 bases. V trimming: 6 bases; J trimming: 4 bases; junction bases outside the gene matches: 8. The CDR3 is 15 amino acids. As DNA, the CDR3 is TGTGCCAGCAGACCGGCAGGGGGCCCGTACAATGAGCAGTTCTTC. It specifies CASRPAGGPYNEQFF.

This clonotype was detected ten times or more. This chain links TRBV5-6 with TRBJ1-2; D perhaps matches TRBD1 (5 bases). V lost 7 bases to trimming and J lost 4 bases, with 29 bases between them. The germline V gene has CDR1 SGHDT and CDR2 YYEEEE. The CDR3 is 18 amino acids. CDR3 sequence reads: CASCPFLDTGRLAYGYTF. The CDR3 region has the DNA TGTGCCAGCTGTCCCTTCCTGGACACAGGACGTCTAGCCTATGGCTACACCTTC.

The J gene is TRBJ1-2, the V gene TRBV20-1; maybe TRBD1 (6 bases). The germline V and J ends were trimmed by 4 bases and 4 bases, with 16 bases remaining between them. Germline lookup yields CDR1 DFQATT and CDR2 SNEGSKA (reference sequence). This CDR3 has 14 amino acids. The CDR3 protein is CSAKRSGTRYGYTF. The DNA of the CDR3 is TGCAGTGCTAAGAGATCCGGGACACGCTATGGCTACACCTTC.

J is TRBJ1-6 and V is TRBV9; D is unclear. The germline CDR1 and CDR2 sequences are SGDLS and YYNGEE. V gave up 4 bases and J gave up 6 bases, with 11 bases separating them. This CDR3 comprises 14 residues. The chain's CDR3 is CASSSLGSNSPLHF. The CDR3 DNA reads TGTGCCAGCAGCTCCCTAGGGTCTAATTCACCCCTCCACTTT.

This clonotype has a single count. The chain joins TRBV12-3 or TRBV12-4 to TRBJ1-1; tentative D call: TRBD1 (5 bases). The CDR3 spans 12 residues. Trimming pared 2 bases from V and 11 bases from J, leaving 12 bases between. Here the CDR3 DNA reads TGTGCCAGCAGTTTACAGGGACGGAGGGCTTTCTTT. This encodes CASSLQGRRAFF.

The chain is built from TRBV2 and TRBJ2-7, with D possibly being TRBD1 (5 bases). The CDR3 is 13 amino acids. Germline assignment: CDR1 SNHLY and CDR2 FYNNEI. V gave up 5 bases and J gave up 3 bases, with 11 bases separating them. CDR3 nucleotides: TGTGCCAGCAGTCCCGACAGAGGCTACGAGCAGTACTTC. Protein: CASSPDRGYEQYF. The complete variable domain, with remaining parts taken from reference TRBV2 and TRBJ2-7, reads EPEVTQTPSHQVTQMGQEVILRCVPISNHLYFYWYRQILGQKVEFLVSFYNNEISEKSEIFDDQFSVERPDGSNFTLKIRSTKLEDSAMYFCASSPDRGYEQYFGPGTRLTVT.

This clonotype was seen repeatedly, ten times or more. The chain uses TRBV2 and TRBJ1-3, with D maybe TRBD1 (5 bases). V was cut by 8 bases and J by 3 bases, with 14 bases left in between. Germline V gives CDR1 SNHLY, CDR2 FYNNEI. This CDR3 is built from 14 residues. This CDR3 reads CASAVTGGGNTIYF. For the CDR3, the DNA is TGTGCCAGCGCTGTTACAGGAGGTGGAAACACCATATATTTT.

This sequence joins TRBV18 and TRBJ2-7, with 8 bases aligning to TRBD2. The trim removed 0 bases at V and 3 bases at J, leaving 1 base unmatched. There are 14 residues in the CDR3. Per the germline V gene, CDR1 is KGHSH and CDR2 is LQKENI. CDR3 loop: CASSPPGLDYEQYF. The CDR3 nucleotides are TGTGCCAGCTCACCACCGGGACTAGACTACGAGCAGTACTTC.

This clonotype was recorded only once. CDR3 sequence reads: CASEAGQREKLFF. In DNA form, the CDR3 reads TGTGCCAGCGAAGCAGGGCAAAGGGAAAAACTGTTTTTT. The J gene is TRBJ1-4, the V gene TRBV2; D possibly corresponds to TRBD1 (5 bases). Looked up from germline, CDR1 is SNHLY and CDR2 is FYNNEI. CDR3 length: 13 residues. The V end lost 8 bases, the J end lost 8 bases, and 15 bases lay between the germline ends.

The chain uses TRBV29-1 and TRBJ2-5, with 7 positions matching TRBD1. CDR3 length equals 13 residues. Germline V gene data show CDR1 as SQVTM and CDR2 as ANQGSEA. Unmatched junction bases numbered 8, after V lost 8 bases and J lost 2 bases. CDR3 in DNA: TGCAGCCCTGAGGTACAGGGGCAAGAGACCCAGTACTTC. It specifies CSPEVQGQETQYF. The whole variable domain, remainder taken from reference TRBV29-1 and TRBJ2-5, is SAVISQKPSRDICQRGTSLTIQCQVDSQVTMMFWYRQQPGQSLTLIATANQGSEATYESGFVIDKFPISRPNLTFSTLTVSNMSPEDSSIYLCSPEVQGQETQYFGPGTRLLVL.